This TCR beta chain is drawn from a study of cytotoxic CD8 clonotypes in ibrutinib-treated CLL. Study findings and constraints: Public clonotypes, an uncommon group, contracted or remained stable on treatment.

TCR beta library input comprised around 2 micrograms of genomic DNA from cryopreserved PBMCs. Losses at the gene ends were 4 bases for V and 5 bases for J; bases not matched to a gene: 4. Germline V CDR1 and CDR2: LGHNA, YNFKEQ. The CDR3 consists of 14 residues. Method: immunoSEQ multiplex PCR; TCRdb's copy keeps in-frame clones and lacks some. The table includes about 140,000 clones, around 80% detected once. Turning to this clone: Its antigen remains unknown.

The sequence derives from a human donor with chronic lymphocytic leukemia. The sample in question was PBMCs, obtained after 36 months of ibrutinib treatment. The V gene is TRBV4-2, the J gene TRBJ1-2, with 10 bases that match TRBD1. The DNA of the CDR3 is TGTGCCAGCAGCCGGGACAGGGGCCTTTATGGCTACACCTTC. It translates to CASSRDRGLYGYTF.